The 9 T cell receptor beta chains reported below all come from one sample, sequenced in a study of blood T cell repertoires in COVID-19. Sequenced by immunoSEQ multiplex PCR; TCRdb stores in-frame clones only, minus some. The table has about 220,000 clones, more than 80% seen once. Material: PBMCs or T cells enriched from blood (not recorded which). All receptors come from a middle-aged woman with acute COVID-19.

The chain carries TRBV9 and TRBJ1-1, with TRBD1 as a possible D gene (6 bases). The germline CDR1 and CDR2 sequences are SGDLS and YYNGEE. The ends were cut back, 4 bases at V and 1 base at J, with 11 bases in the middle. The CDR3 consists of 14 residues. CDR3 DNA: TGTGCCAGCAGCCCGACGGGACAGAACACTGAAGCTTTCTTT. Residues: CASSPTGQNTEAFF.

CDR3 amino acids: CASSLRGIGEQFF. The CDR3, as DNA: TGTGCCAGCAGCTTAAGGGGCATCGGGGAGCAGTTCTTC. V and J are TRBV7-3 and TRBJ2-1, with D perhaps matching TRBD1 (5 bases). V dropped 1 base and J dropped 10 bases, with 11 bases sitting between them. Germline V gene data show CDR1 as SGHTA and CDR2 as FQGTGA. CDR3 size: 13 residues.

The rearrangement joins TRBV7-3 to TRBJ1-1, with a possible D match to TRBD1 (5 bases). The CDR3 length is 13 residues. The V and J ends lost 2 bases and 2 bases respectively, with 6 bases between them. Germline values: CDR1 SGHTA, CDR2 FQGTGA. The CDR3 DNA reads as TGTGCCAGCAGCTTAGACAGTAACACTGAAGCTTTCTTT. Protein sequence: CASSLDSNTEAFF.

Only a few counts were recorded for this clone. The V call is TRBV19, the J call TRBJ1-2; D ambiguous. The V end was cut by 3 bases, the J end by 0 bases, with 2 bases between. The length of the CDR3 is 12 residues. Germline V gene data show CDR1 as LNHDA and CDR2 as SQIVND (reference sequence). Here the CDR3 DNA reads TGTGCCAGTAGTATTACTAACTATGGCTACACCTTC. This gives the protein CASSITNYGYTF.

V usage is TRBV6-5 and J usage is TRBJ2-3; 10 bases map to TRBD2. Per germline, CDR1 MNHEY and CDR2 SVGAGI. J lost 1 base, V lost 6 bases, and 4 bases had no gene match. This CDR3 has 15 residues. CDR3 amino acids: CASRPLAGGTDTQYF. CDR3 nucleotides: TGTGCCAGCAGACCCCTAGCGGGGGGCACAGATACGCAGTATTTT.

This chain joins TRBV27 and TRBJ1-6, with 7 bases lining up with TRBD1. Germline assignment: CDR1 MNHEY and CDR2 SMNVEV (reference sequence). V shed 5 bases, J shed 10 bases, and the junction held 11 bases outside the gene matches. The CDR3 runs 15 residues. CDR3 protein: CASSLRTGGGSPLHF. CDR3 in DNA: TGTGCCAGCAGTCTAAGGACAGGTGGGGGATCACCCCTCCACTTT.

CDR3 DNA sequence: TGCGCCAGCAGCCAAGATCTTGGGACAGGGGCTGGAAACACCATATATTTT. This codes for CASSQDLGTGAGNTIYF. The chain is built from TRBV4-3 and TRBJ1-3; 10 bases match TRBD1. The V segment lost 0 bases and the J segment 2 bases; nucleotides outside the gene matches: 4. The germline CDR1 and CDR2 sequences are LGHNA and YSLEER. The CDR3 covers 17 residues.

The CDR3 protein is CASSPRQGVMDTEAFF. CDR3 nucleotide sequence: TGTGCCAGCAGCCCCCGACAGGGGGTAATGGACACTGAAGCTTTCTTT. The chain has TRBV7-9 and TRBJ1-1, with 9 bases fitting TRBD1. Germline assignment: CDR1 SEHNR and CDR2 FQNEAQ (reference sequence). With 5 bases clipped from V and 3 bases from J, the junction kept 10 bases outside the gene matches. The CDR3 has 16 amino acids.

The CDR3 loop is CASSLAWTSGGVNTGELFF. CDR3 nucleotides: TGTGCCAGCAGCTTGGCTTGGACTAGCGGGGGGGTAAACACCGGGGAGCTGTTTTTT. The chain has TRBV5-4 and TRBJ2-2, with 15 bases lining up with TRBD2. Germline CDR1 SGHNT, CDR2 YYREEE (reference sequence). There are 19 residues in the CDR3. V shed 0 bases, J shed 2 bases, and the junction held 5 bases outside the gene matches.